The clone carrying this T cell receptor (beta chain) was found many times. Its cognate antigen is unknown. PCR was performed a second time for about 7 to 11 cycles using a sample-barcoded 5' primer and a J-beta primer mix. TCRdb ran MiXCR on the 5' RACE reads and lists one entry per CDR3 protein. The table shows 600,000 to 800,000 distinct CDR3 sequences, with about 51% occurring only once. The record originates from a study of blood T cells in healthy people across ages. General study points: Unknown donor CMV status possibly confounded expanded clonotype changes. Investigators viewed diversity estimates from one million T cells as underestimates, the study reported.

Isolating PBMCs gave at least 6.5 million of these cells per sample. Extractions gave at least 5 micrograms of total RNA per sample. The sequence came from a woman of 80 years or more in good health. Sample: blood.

CDR3 loop: CASSFSLTDTQYF. CDR3 nucleotide sequence: TGTGCCAGCAGTTTCTCCCTCACAGATACGCAGTATTTT. The chain employs TRBV28 and TRBJ2-3, with unresolved D. V shed 3 bases and J shed 2 bases, with 6 bases lying between them. The CDR3 totals 13 residues. CDR1 MDHEN and CDR2 SYDVKM come from the germline V gene. Full variable domain (remainder filled in from reference TRBV28 and TRBJ2-3): DVKVTQSSRYLVKRTGEKVFLECVQDMDHENMFWYRQDPGLGLRLIYFSYDVKMKEKGDIPEGYSVSREKKERFSLILESASTNQTSMYLCASSFSLTDTQYFGPGTRLTVL.